The 30 T cell receptor beta chains reported below all come from one sample, sequenced in a study of T-cell memory formation after mild COVID-19. TCRdb re-called the 5' RACE reads with MiXCR, one entry per CDR3 protein. Of approximately 290,000 distinct CDR3 sequences listed, approximately 16% are singletons. Source material: PBMCs or a T cell subset sorted from them (not recorded which). The receptor set was obtained from a man aged 18-30 years who had mild COVID-19 (a few samples of this study predate the infection). Cell type and time point are not known.

This rearrangement joins TRBV5-1 to TRBJ2-5, with TRBD1 identical over 10 bases. V lost 4 bases and J lost 4; bases outside the gene matches: 10. CDR3 length: 16 residues. From germline, CDR1 is SGHRS and CDR2 YFSETQ. The CDR3 region is CASSPGGQGRRETQYF. CDR3 nucleotide sequence: TGCGCCAGCAGCCCGGGGGGACAGGGGCGGCGAGAGACCCAGTACTTC.

The chain has TRBV13 and TRBJ2-5, with D uncertain. The CDR3 length is 14 residues. Trimming cost V 4 bases and J 2 bases, with 11 bases left between them. Germline assignment: CDR1 PRHDT and CDR2 FYEKMQ (reference sequence). CDR3 coding DNA: TGTGCCAGCAGCTCCCGGACCAAACAAGAGACCCAGTACTTC. Its translation: CASSSRTKQETQYF. Full variable domain (missing parts from reference TRBV13 and TRBJ2-5): AAGVIQSPRHLIKEKRETATLKCYPIPRHDTVYWYQQGPGQDPQFLISFYEKMQSDKGSIPDRFSAQQFSDYHSELNMSSLELGDSALYFCASSSRTKQETQYFGPGTRLLVL.

The gene calls are TRBV7-9 and TRBJ2-1; the match to TRBD2 covers 8 bases. The V and J ends lost 2 bases and 9 bases, in that order; junction bases with no gene match: 6. There are 14 residues in the CDR3. CDR1 is SEHNR and CDR2 is FQNEAQ in the germline V gene (reference sequence). DNA for the CDR3: TGTGCCAGCAGCTTATCGCGGGGGGAGGCTGAGCAGTTCTTC. Translating it yields CASSLSRGEAEQFF.

The chain combines TRBV14 with TRBJ1-6, with D uncertain. Germline CDR1 and CDR2: SGHDN and FVKESK. V lost 10 bases and J lost 7, with 14 bases in between. CDR3 length equals 13 residues. The CDR3 spells CATQWGANSPLHF. CDR3 coding DNA: TGTGCCACCCAGTGGGGTGCGAATTCACCCCTCCACTTT. Based on the CDR3 plus reference TRBV14 and TRBJ1-6, the full variable domain is EAGVTQFPSHSVIEKGQTVTLRCDPISGHDNLYWYRRVMGKEIKFLLHFVKESKQDESGMPNNRFLAERTGGTYSTLKVQPAELEDSGVYFCATQWGANSPLHFGNGTRLTVT.

This clonotype turned up a few times. J is TRBJ1-1 and V is TRBV29-1; no definite D call. Germline loops: CDR1 SQVTM, CDR2 ANQGSEA. The V and J ends lost 0 bases and 4 bases respectively, with 15 bases between them. This CDR3 spans 15 amino acids. CDR3 amino acids: CSVEDRRPEGTEAFF. The CDR3 DNA is TGCAGCGTTGAAGATCGAAGGCCCGAGGGCACTGAAGCTTTCTTT. The variable domain in full, with the rest retrieved from reference TRBV29-1 and TRBJ1-1, is SAVISQKPSRDICQRGTSLTIQCQVDSQVTMMFWYRQQPGQSLTLIATANQGSEATYESGFVIDKFPISRPNLTFSTLTVSNMSPEDSSIYLCSVEDRRPEGTEAFFGQGTRLTVV.

The chain is built from TRBV4-1 and TRBJ1-4; D is perhaps TRBD1 (5 bases). Germline assignment: CDR1 MGHRA and CDR2 YSYEKL. Trimming shortened V by 2 bases and J by 0 bases, and 7 bases separated the two germline ends. This CDR3 is built from 15 residues. CDR3 coding DNA: TGCGCCAGCAGCCAAACAGGCCCAACTAATGAAAAACTGTTTTTT. Translated, it gives CASSQTGPTNEKLFF.

This clonotype was recorded many times. The chain joins TRBV20-1 to TRBJ2-2; 8 positions agree with TRBD2. The CDR3 runs 14 residues. The V and J ends lost 7 bases and 4 bases, in that order; junction bases with no gene match: 8. Germline loops: CDR1 DFQATT, CDR2 SNEGSKA (reference sequence). CDR3 DNA: TGCAGTGTAACCGGGACTAGGTCCACCGGGGAGCTGTTTTTT. The encoded protein is CSVTGTRSTGELFF.

This clonotype has a handful of counts. The chain links TRBV7-9 to TRBJ2-7; D may be TRBD2 (5 bases). The germline V gene has CDR1 SEHNR and CDR2 FQNEAQ (reference sequence). The CDR3 loop spans 14 amino acids. V gave up 5 bases and J gave up 3 bases, with 14 bases separating them. The CDR3 protein is CASSPDEGFYEQYV. DNA for the CDR3: TGTGCCAGCAGCCCGGACGAGGGATTCTACGAGCAGTACGTC.

The rearrangement joins TRBV7-9 to TRBJ2-2; D may be TRBD2 (5 bases). Trimming shortened V by 8 bases and J by 7 bases, and 20 bases separated the two germline ends. Germline V CDR1 and CDR2: SEHNR, FQNEAQ (reference sequence). The CDR3 extends over 15 amino acids. CDR3 sequence reads: CASAYPAGQHGELFF. The CDR3 coding sequence is TGTGCCAGCGCCTACCCGGCGGGCCAACACGGGGAGCTGTTTTTT.

This clonotype has just a few counts. The CDR3, as DNA: TGCAGCGTTGAGGGGGACGGGGGCACTGAAGCTTTCTTT. Its translation: CSVEGDGGTEAFF. This chain connects TRBV29-1 to TRBJ1-1; TRBD1 is a possible D gene (5 bases). This CDR3 comprises 13 residues. V dropped 3 bases and J dropped 4 bases, with 12 bases sitting between them. The germline V gene encodes CDR1 SQVTM and CDR2 ANQGSEA.

This clonotype was recorded a few times. The J gene is TRBJ2-4, the V gene TRBV10-3, with D unclear. The CDR3 contains 14 residues. Trimming shortened V by 9 bases and J by 7 bases, and 19 bases separated the two germline ends. Germline CDR1 reads ENHRY; CDR2 reads SYGVKD. CDR3 protein: CAMQPQRRLNIQYF. In nucleotides, the CDR3 is TGTGCCATGCAACCCCAGCGAAGATTGAACATTCAGTACTTC.

This clonotype was seen only a few times. CDR3 nucleotide sequence: TGTGCCAGCAGCCCCCGGGGGGCAGGAGGCTACACCTTC. Encoded protein: CASSPRGAGGYTF. The gene calls are TRBV3-1 and TRBJ1-2; tentatively, D is TRBD1 (6 bases). The V gene's germline CDR1 is LGHDT and CDR2 YNNKEL (reference sequence). V lost 4 bases and J 8 bases, leaving 14 bases between the germline ends. The CDR3 has 13 amino acids.

This clonotype came up a few times. The V and J genes are TRBV7-2 and TRBJ2-1; D gene unclear. CDR1 and CDR2 from the germline V gene are SGHTA and FQGNSA. The CDR3 totals 15 residues. V was shortened by 3 bases and J by 4 bases, with 13 bases between the two germline ends. CDR3 bases: TGTGCCAGCAGCTTCACCGAAAACTCGTACAATGAGCAGTTCTTC. Protein product: CASSFTENSYNEQFF.

This clonotype was counted ten times or more. The rearrangement uses TRBV18 and TRBJ1-2; tentative D call: TRBD1 (5 bases). Germline CDR1 is KGHSH and CDR2 is LQKENI. CDR3 length: 13 residues. V gave up 2 bases and J gave up 2 bases, with 6 bases separating them. CDR3 sequence reads: CASSPGGNYGYTF. The DNA for the CDR3 is TGTGCCAGCTCACCAGGGGGGAACTATGGCTACACCTTC.

This clonotype was seen only a few times. This chain links TRBV7-2 with TRBJ2-5, with D uncertain. From germline, CDR1 is SGHTA and CDR2 FQGNSA. The CDR3 has 15 residues. The V end was cut by 5 bases, the J end by 1 base, with 14 bases between. The CDR3 nucleotides are TGTGCCAGCAGCGCCAGGAGCGTCGGCCAAGAGACCCAGTACTTC. Its translation: CASSARSVGQETQYF.

This clonotype has more than one count but fewer than ten. This chain links TRBV7-3 with TRBJ2-2; possible D gene TRBD1, 6 bases. The CDR3 length is 17 residues. Germline V gene sequence: CDR1 SGHTA, CDR2 FQGTGA. The V end was cut by 5 bases, the J end by 0 bases, with 16 bases between. The CDR3 region is CASSKTPGAPNTGELFF. The CDR3 coding sequence is TGTGCCAGCAGCAAGACGCCAGGGGCCCCGAACACCGGGGAGCTGTTTTTT.

V usage is TRBV15 and J usage is TRBJ2-7, with TRBD2 matching 13 bases. V shed 5 bases, J shed 4 bases, and the junction held 5 bases outside the gene matches. Germline V CDR1 and CDR2: LNHNV, YYDKDF (reference sequence). The CDR3 length is 15 residues. DNA for the CDR3: TGTGCCACCAGCCCAGGACTAGCGGGGGTTTACGAGCAGTACGTC. Protein: CATSPGLAGVYEQYV.

The V and J genes are TRBV14 and TRBJ2-7, with 9 bases lining up with TRBD1. The germline V gene encodes CDR1 SGHDN and CDR2 FVKESK. This CDR3 comprises 14 residues. The V segment lost 2 bases and the J segment 6 bases; nucleotides outside the gene matches: 5. The DNA for the CDR3 is TGTGCCAGCAGCCAAAGGACAGGGGAGGGCGAGCAGTACTTC. Protein: CASSQRTGEGEQYF.

This clonotype was detected only a few times. CDR3 sequence reads: CASSTRPGGETQYF. CDR3 DNA: TGTGCCAGCAGCACGAGGCCGGGGGGAGAGACCCAGTACTTC. The chain combines TRBV6-6 with TRBJ2-5; 7 bases match TRBD2. V lost 6 bases, J lost 4 bases, and 8 bases stayed unmatched. In germline, CDR1 is MNHNY, CDR2 SVGAGI (reference sequence). The CDR3 covers 14 residues.

There are a few counts of this clonotype. The chain employs TRBV6-1 and TRBJ2-3; D is unresolved. The germline V gene has CDR1 MNHNS and CDR2 SASEGT. The V and J ends lost 4 bases and 0 bases respectively, with 8 bases between them. This CDR3 region has 14 residues. The CDR3: CASSVPISTDTQYF. Here the CDR3 DNA reads TGTGCCAGCAGTGTACCGATTAGCACAGATACGCAGTATTTT.

In its sample, this clonotype was seen once. The rearrangement links TRBV2 to TRBJ1-1, with D possibly matching TRBD1 (5 bases). The CDR3 consists of 13 residues. The ends were cut back, 8 bases at V and 6 bases at J, with 16 bases in the middle. In germline, CDR1 is SNHLY, CDR2 FYNNEI. The CDR3 nucleotides are TGTGCCAGCCTGAGGGGCGACGGTTCTGAAGCTTTCTTT. Its protein is CASLRGDGSEAFF.

This clonotype was picked up a small number of times. The chain carries TRBV6-2 or TRBV6-3 and TRBJ2-5; 7 nucleotides line up with TRBD1. Germline CDR1 and CDR2: MNHEY and SVGEGT. The CDR3 is 14 amino acids. V shed 6 bases, J shed 4 bases, and the junction held 8 bases outside the gene matches. In DNA, the CDR3 is TGTGCCAGCAGAATCGACAGGGTGGGAGAGACCCAGTACTTC. This codes for CASRIDRVGETQYF.

The chain has TRBV20-1 and TRBJ2-5; 11 bases align to TRBD2. The germline CDR1 and CDR2 sequences are DFQATT and SNEGSKA (reference sequence). V trimming: 5 bases; J trimming: 4 bases; junction bases outside the gene matches: 6. The CDR3 has 14 amino acids. The CDR3 region has the DNA TGCAGTGCTGGTAGCGGGGGGGCCCGAGAGACCCAGTACTTC. Protein: CSAGSGGARETQYF.

The chain joins TRBV5-6 to TRBJ2-1; no clear D. V was pared by 0 bases and J by 10 bases, with 8 bases between. CDR3 length: 12 amino acids. Germline V gene data show CDR1 as SGHDT and CDR2 as YYEEEE. The CDR3 loop is CASSLEAGEQFF. CDR3 in DNA: TGTGCCAGCAGCTTGGAGGCCGGGGAGCAGTTCTTC.

The chain joins TRBV19 to TRBJ2-2; D remains unclear. Trimming stripped 5 bases from V and 0 bases from J, with 13 bases between. In germline, CDR1 is LNHDA, CDR2 SQIVND (reference sequence). The CDR3 has 16 amino acids. CDR3 DNA sequence: TGTGCCAGTAGTCTCCGCCAGCCCGCGAACACCGGGGAGCTGTTTTTT. It encodes CASSLRQPANTGELFF.

V gene TRBV2 combines with J gene TRBJ2-3; D gene unclear. Per the germline V gene, CDR1 is SNHLY and CDR2 is FYNNEI. Between the trimmed V and J ends, which lost 8 bases and 2 bases, there was a span of 20 bases. The CDR3 loop spans 16 amino acids. The CDR3 sequence: CASLISGPKYTDTQYF. CDR3 nucleotides: TGTGCCAGCCTCATCTCGGGCCCCAAGTACACAGATACGCAGTATTTT.

This clonotype was detected ten times or more. The chain combines TRBV7-9 with TRBJ1-4; no firm D call. The CDR3 loop spans 10 amino acids. Trimming cost V 5 bases and J 7 bases, with 2 bases left between them. Per the germline V gene, CDR1 is SEHNR and CDR2 is FQNEAQ (reference sequence). Here the CDR3 DNA reads TGTGCCAGCAGCGGTGAAAAACTGTTTTTT. It translates to CASSGEKLFF.

This clonotype was found a few times. This chain joins TRBV29-1 and TRBJ2-1; possibly TRBD2 for D (7 bases). The CDR3 contains 13 residues. Germline lookup yields CDR1 SQVTM and CDR2 ANQGSEA. V lost 7 bases to trimming and J lost 8 bases, with 18 bases between them. The chain's CDR3 is CSAWGGAGDEQFF. In DNA form, the CDR3 reads TGCAGCGCCTGGGGGGGGGCCGGGGATGAGCAGTTCTTC.

In DNA, the CDR3 is TGTGCCAGCAGTTCAGGGAATAAGCCCCAGCATTTT. This codes for CASSSGNKPQHF. J is TRBJ1-5 and V is TRBV27; a possible D gene is TRBD1 (5 bases). The CDR3 is made up of 12 amino acids. Germline V gives CDR1 MNHEY, CDR2 SMNVEV (reference sequence). V was pared by 4 bases and J by 8 bases, with 9 bases between.

The sample holds a few counts of this clonotype. The chain joins TRBV18 to TRBJ1-3; 7 nucleotides line up with TRBD1. Germline loops: CDR1 KGHSH, CDR2 LQKENI. The CDR3 is 16 residues long. Trimming removed 3 bases from V and 2 bases from J; junction bases left unmatched: 7. The CDR3 nucleotides read TGTGCCAGCTCACCCACAGGGGCTCTTACTGGAAACACCATATATTTT. Residues: CASSPTGALTGNTIYF. Based on the CDR3 plus reference TRBV18 and TRBJ1-3, the full variable domain is NAGVMQNPRHLVRRRGQEARLRCSPMKGHSHVYWYRQLPEEGLKFMVYLQKENIIDESGMPKERFSAEFPKEGPSILRIQQVVRGDSAAYFCASSPTGALTGNTIYFGEGSWLTVV.